This is a list of T cell receptor beta chains from one sample in a study of OX40 agonist ivuxolimab in advanced cancers. Produced via immunoSEQ multiplex PCR; TCRdb's table is partial and in-frame only. The sample has around 80,000 clones, roughly 86% seen once. Here the sequenced sample was CD4+ or CD8+ T cells sorted from blood, taken in a trial of the OX40 agonist ivuxolimab. These TCRs come from an adult with an advanced solid tumor such as melanoma, head and neck, liver or kidney cancer. The CDR3 runs from the conserved cysteine through the conserved F or W. Each record gives: J gene, D gene, clone size, V gene, CDR3 DNA, CDR3 protein. The D gene is left open where the match is weak. Size is omitted from some rows. Given values are once, few, many or a class for expanded clones.

j_gene: TRBJ1-2
d_gene: -
abundance: few
v_gene: TRBV5-1
CDR3nt: TGCGCCAGCAGCTTGCTCGGAGCTAACTATGGCTACACCTTC
CDR3aa: CASSLLGANYGYTF

j_gene: TRBJ2-5
d_gene: -
abundance: -
v_gene: TRBV5-6
CDR3nt: TGTGCCAGCAGCCCATCTGGACGTATCCAAGAGACCCAGTACTTC
CDR3aa: CASSPSGRIQETQYF

j_gene: TRBJ1-5
d_gene: -
abundance: -
v_gene: TRBV7-2
CDR3nt: TGTGCCAGCAGCTTAGTAGAGGGACAGCCCCAGCATTTT
CDR3aa: CASSLVEGQPQHF

j_gene: TRBJ2-5
d_gene: -
abundance: once
v_gene: TRBV9
CDR3nt: TGTGCCAGCAGCGTAACTAGCTACCAAGAGACCCAGTACTTC
CDR3aa: CASSVTSYQETQYF

j_gene: TRBJ1-2
d_gene: TRBD1
abundance: -
v_gene: TRBV7-9
CDR3nt: TGTGCCAGCAGCTTCGACAGGGAAGGCTACACCTTC
CDR3aa: CASSFDREGYTF

j_gene: TRBJ1-5
d_gene: -
abundance: -
v_gene: TRBV5-5
CDR3nt: TGTGCCAGCAGCTTGGCGGCCGATCAGCCCCAGCATTTT
CDR3aa: CASSLAADQPQHF

j_gene: TRBJ1-5
d_gene: -
abundance: -
v_gene: TRBV6-5
CDR3nt: TGTGCCACCGCTACCGGACGGATCAATCAGCCCCAGCATTTT
CDR3aa: CATATGRINQPQHF

j_gene: TRBJ1-1
d_gene: TRBD1
abundance: -
v_gene: TRBV4-3
CDR3nt: TGCGCCAGCAGCCAAGAACCTCCGGGACAGGGCCTTTTTGGAGCTGAAGCTTTCTTT
CDR3aa: CASSQEPPGQGLFGAEAFF

j_gene: TRBJ1-6
d_gene: -
abundance: -
v_gene: TRBV4-2
CDR3nt: TGTGCCAGCAGCCAAGAAGGCGGAAGGAAGGACTCACCCCTCCACTTT
CDR3aa: CASSQEGGRKDSPLHF

j_gene: TRBJ1-5
d_gene: -
abundance: once
v_gene: TRBV6-1
CDR3nt: TGTGCCAGCGTGGAGTTGCGAAATCAGCCCCAGCATTTT
CDR3aa: CASVELRNQPQHF

j_gene: TRBJ2-5
d_gene: TRBD2
abundance: -
v_gene: TRBV9
CDR3nt: TGTGCCAGCAGTAGTCGCGGGGGGCCTGAGGAGACCCAGTACTTC
CDR3aa: CASSSRGGPEETQYF

j_gene: TRBJ1-2
d_gene: TRBD1
abundance: -
v_gene: TRBV6-5
CDR3nt: TGTGCCAGCAGTTGGACAGGGGGTTATGGCTACACCTTC
CDR3aa: CASSWTGGYGYTF

j_gene: TRBJ2-1
d_gene: -
abundance: -
v_gene: TRBV29-1
CDR3nt: TGCAGCGTTGGACAGGATGGGGATGAGCAGTTCTTC
CDR3aa: CSVGQDGDEQFF

j_gene: TRBJ1-2
d_gene: -
abundance: -
v_gene: TRBV19
CDR3nt: TGTGCCAGTAGTATCCGGGAAGGGGGTGGCTACACCTTC
CDR3aa: CASSIREGGGYTF

j_gene: TRBJ1-1
d_gene: TRBD1
abundance: -
v_gene: TRBV5-1
CDR3nt: TGCGCCAGCAGCCAAGGGACAGATGAAGCTTTCTTT
CDR3aa: CASSQGTDEAFF

j_gene: TRBJ2-2
d_gene: TRBD2
abundance: -
v_gene: TRBV6-5
CDR3nt: TGTGCCAGCAGTTACGGAGCGGGGGGGGACACCGGGGAGCTGTTTTTT
CDR3aa: CASSYGAGGDTGELFF

j_gene: TRBJ2-3
d_gene: -
abundance: -
v_gene: TRBV9
CDR3nt: TGTGCCAGCAGCGAGGGATTTAGCACAGATACGCAGTATTTT
CDR3aa: CASSEGFSTDTQYF

j_gene: TRBJ1-5
d_gene: -
abundance: -
v_gene: TRBV27
CDR3nt: TGTGCCAGCAGTTTATGGGGGGGGAATCAGCCCCAGCATTTT
CDR3aa: CASSLWGGNQPQHF

j_gene: TRBJ1-4
d_gene: TRBD1
abundance: -
v_gene: TRBV4-3
CDR3nt: TGCGCCAGCAGCCAAGAGAACAGGGGGACTGAAAAACTGTTTTTT
CDR3aa: CASSQENRGTEKLFF

j_gene: TRBJ1-1
d_gene: TRBD1
abundance: once
v_gene: TRBV5-8
CDR3nt: TGTGCCAGCCGGACAGGCATGAACACTGAAGCTTTCTTT
CDR3aa: CASRTGMNTEAFF

j_gene: TRBJ2-1
d_gene: TRBD2
abundance: -
v_gene: TRBV4-2
CDR3nt: TGTGCCAGCAGCCAAGGGCGTCGGGGGGGCTCAAATGAGCAGTTCTTC
CDR3aa: CASSQGRRGGSNEQFF

j_gene: TRBJ2-2
d_gene: -
abundance: -
v_gene: TRBV6-5
CDR3nt: TGTGCCAGCAGTTACGTCCCGGGATCCGGGGAGCTGTTTTTT
CDR3aa: CASSYVPGSGELFF

j_gene: TRBJ1-4
d_gene: TRBD1
abundance: -
v_gene: TRBV7-9
CDR3nt: TGTGCCAGCAGCTATACAGGGGAACTCGAAAAACTGTTTTTT
CDR3aa: CASSYTGELEKLFF

j_gene: TRBJ1-5
d_gene: -
abundance: -
v_gene: TRBV7-3
CDR3nt: TGTGCCAGCAGCTTGCTATTGCAGGGTGGCAATCAGCCCCAGCATTTT
CDR3aa: CASSLLLQGGNQPQHF

j_gene: TRBJ2-1
d_gene: -
abundance: -
v_gene: TRBV9
CDR3nt: TGTGCCAGCAGCGTAGGAACGGGGGTCTCGGCTCACTACAATGAGCAGTTCTTC
CDR3aa: CASSVGTGVSAHYNEQFF

j_gene: TRBJ2-7
d_gene: TRBD2
abundance: -
v_gene: TRBV9
CDR3nt: TGTGCCAGCAGCCCAACGCAGACTAGCGGGTTTTACGAGCAGTACTTC
CDR3aa: CASSPTQTSGFYEQYF

j_gene: TRBJ2-2
d_gene: TRBD2
abundance: -
v_gene: TRBV7-9
CDR3nt: TGTGCCAGCAGCCCAGTAGCGGGGCCCCATACCGGGGAGCTGTTTTTT
CDR3aa: CASSPVAGPHTGELFF

j_gene: TRBJ1-1
d_gene: TRBD1
abundance: -
v_gene: TRBV7-8
CDR3nt: TGTGCCAGCAGCTTACGACAGGGAAAGGGCACTGAAGCTTTCTTT
CDR3aa: CASSLRQGKGTEAFF

j_gene: TRBJ1-1
d_gene: TRBD1
abundance: -
v_gene: TRBV29-1
CDR3nt: TGCAGCGTTTTGACAGGGGGTGAAGCTTTCTTT
CDR3aa: CSVLTGGEAFF

j_gene: TRBJ1-2
d_gene: -
abundance: few
v_gene: TRBV6-1
CDR3nt: TGTGCCAGCAGTGGTAATTCTGGCTACACCTTC
CDR3aa: CASSGNSGYTF

j_gene: TRBJ2-1
d_gene: TRBD1
abundance: -
v_gene: TRBV30
CDR3nt: TGTGCCTGGAACGTGGGACAGGGAGTGAATCGGGACAATGAGCAGTTCTTC
CDR3aa: CAWNVGQGVNRDNEQFF

j_gene: TRBJ1-5
d_gene: -
abundance: -
v_gene: TRBV7-2
CDR3nt: TGTGCCAGCAGCTGGGGACCTGGGGGCAATCAGCCCCAGCATTTT
CDR3aa: CASSWGPGGNQPQHF

j_gene: TRBJ1-5
d_gene: -
abundance: few
v_gene: TRBV5-1
CDR3nt: TGCGCCAGCAGCTTCGAACAGCTCAATCAGCCCCAGCATTTT
CDR3aa: CASSFEQLNQPQHF

j_gene: TRBJ1-2
d_gene: -
abundance: few
v_gene: TRBV5-6
CDR3nt: TGTGCCAGCAGCCCAAGGACCATTAACTATGGCTACACCTTC
CDR3aa: CASSPRTINYGYTF

j_gene: TRBJ2-4
d_gene: -
abundance: -
v_gene: TRBV21-1
CDR3nt: TGTGCCAGCAGCAAACCGGACTCCGGGGGGAACATTCAGTACTTC
CDR3aa: CASSKPDSGGNIQYF